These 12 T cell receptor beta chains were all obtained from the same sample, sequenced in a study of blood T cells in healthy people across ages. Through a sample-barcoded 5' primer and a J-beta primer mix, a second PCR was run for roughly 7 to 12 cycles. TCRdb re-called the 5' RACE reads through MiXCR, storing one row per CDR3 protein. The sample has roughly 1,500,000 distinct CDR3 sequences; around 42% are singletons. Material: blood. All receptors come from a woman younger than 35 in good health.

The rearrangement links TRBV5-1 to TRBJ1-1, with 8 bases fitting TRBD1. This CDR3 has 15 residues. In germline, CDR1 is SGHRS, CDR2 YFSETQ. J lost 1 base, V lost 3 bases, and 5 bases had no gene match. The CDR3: CASSSQGTGNTEAFF. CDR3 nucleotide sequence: TGCGCCAGCAGCTCCCAGGGGACAGGGAACACTGAAGCTTTCTTT.

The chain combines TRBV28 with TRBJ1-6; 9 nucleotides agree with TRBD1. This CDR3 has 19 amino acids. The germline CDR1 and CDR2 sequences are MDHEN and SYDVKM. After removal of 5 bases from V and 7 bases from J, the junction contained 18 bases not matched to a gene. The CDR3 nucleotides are TGTGCCAGCAGTGCTTTAGGGACAGGGATAGTAGCGGGCAATTCACCCCTCCACTTT. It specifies CASSALGTGIVAGNSPLHF.

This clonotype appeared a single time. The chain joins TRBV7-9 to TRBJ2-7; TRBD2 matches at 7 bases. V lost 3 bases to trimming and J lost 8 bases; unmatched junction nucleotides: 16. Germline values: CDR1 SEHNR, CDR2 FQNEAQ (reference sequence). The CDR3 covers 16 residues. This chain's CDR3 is CASSLWEAGTIIQQYF. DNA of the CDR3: TGTGCCAGCAGCTTGTGGGAAGCCGGGACTATCATCCAGCAGTACTTC.

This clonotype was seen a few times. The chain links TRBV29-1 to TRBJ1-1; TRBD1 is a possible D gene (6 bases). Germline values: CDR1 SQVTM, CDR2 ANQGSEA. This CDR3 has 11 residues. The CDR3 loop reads CTSEGGGEAFF. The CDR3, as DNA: TGCACCTCTGAGGGGGGCGGTGAAGCTTTCTTT.

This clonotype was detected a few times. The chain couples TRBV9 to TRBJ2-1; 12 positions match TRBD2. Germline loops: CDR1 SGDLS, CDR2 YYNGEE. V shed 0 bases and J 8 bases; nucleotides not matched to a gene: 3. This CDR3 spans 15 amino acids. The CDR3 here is CASSVGLAGEYEQFF. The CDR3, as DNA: TGTGCCAGCAGCGTAGGACTAGCGGGGGAGTATGAGCAGTTCTTC.

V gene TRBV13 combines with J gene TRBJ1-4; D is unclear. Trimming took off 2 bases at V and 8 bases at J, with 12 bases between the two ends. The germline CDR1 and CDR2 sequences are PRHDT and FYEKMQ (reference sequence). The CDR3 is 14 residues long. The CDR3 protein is CASSLRDAYEKLFF. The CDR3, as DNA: TGTGCCAGCAGCTTAAGGGATGCATACGAAAAACTGTTTTTT.

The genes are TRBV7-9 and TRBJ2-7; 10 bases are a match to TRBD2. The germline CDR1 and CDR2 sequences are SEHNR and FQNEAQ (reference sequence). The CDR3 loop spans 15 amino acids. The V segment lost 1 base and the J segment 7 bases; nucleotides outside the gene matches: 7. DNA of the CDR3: TGTGCCAGCAGCTTAGGGGGACTAGCGTTGGATGAGCAGTACTTC. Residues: CASSLGGLALDEQYF.

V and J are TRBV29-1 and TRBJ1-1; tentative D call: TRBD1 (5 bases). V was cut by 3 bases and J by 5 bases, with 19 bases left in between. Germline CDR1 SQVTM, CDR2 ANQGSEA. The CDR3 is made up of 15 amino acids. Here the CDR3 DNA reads TGCAGCGTTGAGGGCAGGGTAAATTTTGAGACTGAAGCTTTCTTT. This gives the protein CSVEGRVNFETEAFF.

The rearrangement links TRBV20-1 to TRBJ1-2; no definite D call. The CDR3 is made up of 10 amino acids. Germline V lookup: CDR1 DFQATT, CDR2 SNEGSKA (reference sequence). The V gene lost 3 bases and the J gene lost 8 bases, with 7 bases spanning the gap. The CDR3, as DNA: TGCAGTGCTAGTCCTGGGGGCTACACCTTC. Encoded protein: CSASPGGYTF.

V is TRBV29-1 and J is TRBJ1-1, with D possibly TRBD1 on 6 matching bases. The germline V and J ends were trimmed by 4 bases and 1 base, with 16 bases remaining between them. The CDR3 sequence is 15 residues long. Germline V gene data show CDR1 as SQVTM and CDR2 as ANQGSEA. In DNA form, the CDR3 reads TGCAGCGTTGTGGGGGCTGGCAGGACGAACACTGAAGCTTTCTTT. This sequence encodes CSVVGAGRTNTEAFF.

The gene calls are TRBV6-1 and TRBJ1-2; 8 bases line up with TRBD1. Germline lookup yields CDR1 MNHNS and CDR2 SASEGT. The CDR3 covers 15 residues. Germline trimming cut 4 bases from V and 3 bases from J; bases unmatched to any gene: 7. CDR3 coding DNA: TGTGCCAGCAGTGGGACAGGGAGCGGTGACTATGGCTACACCTTC. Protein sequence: CASSGTGSGDYGYTF.

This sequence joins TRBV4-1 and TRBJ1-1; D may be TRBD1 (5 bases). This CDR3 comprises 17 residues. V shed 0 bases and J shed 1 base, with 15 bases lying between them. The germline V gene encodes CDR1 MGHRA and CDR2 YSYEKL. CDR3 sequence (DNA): TGCGCCAGCAGCCAAGATACGAGGGGATTGACGAACACTGAAGCTTTCTTT. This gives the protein CASSQDTRGLTNTEAFF.